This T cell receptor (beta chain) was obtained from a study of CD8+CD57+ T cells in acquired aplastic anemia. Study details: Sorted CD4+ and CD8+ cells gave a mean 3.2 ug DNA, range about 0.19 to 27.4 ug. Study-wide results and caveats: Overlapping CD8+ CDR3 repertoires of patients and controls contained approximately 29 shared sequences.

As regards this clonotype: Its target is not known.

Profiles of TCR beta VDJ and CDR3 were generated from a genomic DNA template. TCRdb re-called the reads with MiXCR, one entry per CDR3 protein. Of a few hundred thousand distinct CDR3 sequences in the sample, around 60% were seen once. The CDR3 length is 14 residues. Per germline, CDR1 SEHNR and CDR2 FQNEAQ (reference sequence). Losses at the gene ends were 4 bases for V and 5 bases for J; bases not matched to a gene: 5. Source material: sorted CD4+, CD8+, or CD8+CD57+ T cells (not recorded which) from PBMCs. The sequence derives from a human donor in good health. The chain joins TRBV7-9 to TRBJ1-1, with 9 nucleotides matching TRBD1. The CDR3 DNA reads TGTGCCAGCAGCTATTTACAGGGGGCGACTGAAGCTTTCTTT. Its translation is CASSYLQGATEAFF. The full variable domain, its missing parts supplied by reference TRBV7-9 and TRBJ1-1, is DTGVSQNPRHKITKRGQNVTFRCDPISEHNRLYWYRQTLGQGPEFLTYFQNEAQLEKSRLLSDRFSAERPKGSFSTLEIQRTEQGDSAMYLCASSYLQGATEAFFGQGTRLTVV.